These 5 T cell receptor beta chains were sequenced from one sample in a study of blood T cell repertoires in COVID-19. Sequenced by immunoSEQ multiplex PCR; TCRdb stores in-frame clones only, minus some. The profile shows 200,000 or so clones, 80% to 85% of them singletons. The sequencing input was PBMCs or T cells enriched from blood (not recorded which). These receptors all come from a man aged 35-49 years who had recovered from COVID-19.

The V gene is TRBV7-9, the J gene TRBJ2-7; D is ambiguous. Germline assignment: CDR1 SEHNR and CDR2 FQNEAQ (reference sequence). Trimming removed 4 bases at V and 4 bases at J, with 5 bases between. This CDR3 is 11 amino acids long. The CDR3, as DNA: TGTGCCAGCAGCTCTTTATACGAGCAGTACTTC. This codes for CASSSLYEQYF.

The CDR3 is CSASKGSGGAYEQYF. The CDR3 nucleotides read TGCAGTGCTAGTAAGGGTAGCGGGGGGGCCTACGAGCAGTACTTC. V usage is TRBV20-1 and J usage is TRBJ2-7, with 11 bases that match TRBD2. This CDR3 contains 15 residues. V was clipped by 3 bases and J by 2 bases; unmatched bases: 6. Germline CDR1 is DFQATT and CDR2 is SNEGSKA (reference sequence).

This chain uses TRBV7-3 with TRBJ2-3, with TRBD2 identical over 15 bases. The V segment lost 4 bases and the J segment 5 bases; nucleotides outside the gene matches: 7. CDR1 and CDR2 (germline): SGHTA, FQGTGA. The CDR3 covers 17 residues. The CDR3 sequence: CASSSRTSGGVRDTQYF. CDR3 in DNA: TGTGCCAGCAGCTCCAGGACTAGCGGGGGGGTGAGAGATACGCAGTATTTT.

The genes are TRBV27 and TRBJ2-1; 7 bases align to TRBD1. Trimming cost V 4 bases and J 15 bases; bases outside gene matches: 18. Germline CDR1 reads MNHEY; CDR2 reads SMNVEV (reference sequence). The CDR3 has 15 residues. CDR3 protein: CASSSSGQPHEVGFF. CDR3 coding DNA: TGTGCCAGCAGTTCATCGGGACAGCCTCACGAAGTAGGGTTCTTC.

The rearrangement joins TRBV19 to TRBJ1-4; 8 bases are shared with TRBD1. The V gene's germline CDR1 is LNHDA and CDR2 SQIVND (reference sequence). The CDR3 is made up of 17 amino acids. Trimming took 6 bases from V and 2 from J; bases not matched to a gene: 11. Here the CDR3 DNA reads TGTGCCAGTAGAACCCGGACAGGGAGTTTCACTAATGAAAAACTGTTTTTT. The encoded protein is CASRTRTGSFTNEKLFF.